The clone carrying this T cell receptor beta chain has more than one count but fewer than ten. TCRdb reanalysed the 5' RACE reads using MiXCR and keeps one entry per CDR3 protein. The sample has 300,000 or so distinct CDR3 sequences, around 4.1% seen once. This sample was taken from a study of T cells after yellow fever vaccination. This CDR3 has 13 residues. The V gene's germline CDR1 is DFQATT and CDR2 SNEGSKA (reference sequence). Trimming pared 8 bases from V and 1 base from J, leaving 12 bases between. V and J are TRBV20-1 and TRBJ2-4, with a tentative D call TRBD1 (6 bases). Sequenced material: PBMCs, taken 5 days after the yellow fever booster vaccination. The sequence was collected from a man between 18 and 35 years old who received the YFV17D yellow fever vaccine. The DNA for the CDR3 is TGCAGTCCACAGGGTTTGGCCAAAAACATTCAGTACTTC. Its protein product is CSPQGLAKNIQYF.